A selection of T cell receptor beta chains follows, all from one sample in a study of OX40 agonist ivuxolimab in advanced cancers. Here immunoSEQ multiplex PCR was the method, and the copy in TCRdb shows in-frame clones only, minus some. The table lists over 60,000 clones, about 90% of them singletons. The source material was CD4+ or CD8+ T cells sorted from blood, sampled in a trial of the OX40 agonist ivuxolimab. The receptor set was obtained from an adult with an advanced solid tumor such as melanoma, head and neck, liver or kidney cancer. Each CDR3 is given with its conserved first and last residue. A D gene is named only where the DNA matches it firmly. Clone size is not always given. Where it is, it says once, few, many or a class for expanded clones.

abundance: .; j_gene: TRBJ2-1; d_gene: TRBD2; v_gene: TRBV6-6; CDR3nt: TGTGCCAGCAGTCCTCGACTAGCGGGGAGCAATGAGCAGTTCTTC; CDR3aa: CASSPRLAGSNEQFF
abundance: .; j_gene: TRBJ2-7; d_gene: TRBD2; v_gene: TRBV18; CDR3nt: TGTGCCAGCTCACCACGTGCGGGAGAAACCGGGGAGCAGTACTTC; CDR3aa: CASSPRAGETGEQYF
abundance: .; j_gene: TRBJ2-3; d_gene: .; v_gene: TRBV5-1; CDR3nt: TGCGCCAGCAGCTTGGGGGGACCTAGCACAGATACGCAGTATTTT; CDR3aa: CASSLGGPSTDTQYF
abundance: .; j_gene: TRBJ2-2; d_gene: .; v_gene: TRBV9; CDR3nt: TGTGCCAGCAGCGTAGTCCGACTAGACGACACCGGGGAGCTGTTTTTT; CDR3aa: CASSVVRLDDTGELFF
abundance: .; j_gene: TRBJ2-5; d_gene: .; v_gene: TRBV5-6; CDR3nt: TGTGCCAGCAGCTTGGCGGTGGCGGACAAAGAGACCCAGTACTTC; CDR3aa: CASSLAVADKETQYF
abundance: .; j_gene: TRBJ2-1; d_gene: TRBD1; v_gene: TRBV28; CDR3nt: TGTGCCAGCACCCGATACAGACAGGGCTACAATGAGCAGTTCTTC; CDR3aa: CASTRYRQGYNEQFF
abundance: once; j_gene: TRBJ2-6; d_gene: .; v_gene: TRBV19; CDR3nt: TGTGCCAGTAGGCCGGGGGAAGCTGGGGCCAACGTCCTGACTTTC; CDR3aa: CASRPGEAGANVLTF
abundance: .; j_gene: TRBJ1-1; d_gene: TRBD1; v_gene: TRBV27; CDR3nt: TGTGCCAGCAGTCCTGGGACAGGGGGCAGAAGGGGAGCTTTCTTT; CDR3aa: CASSPGTGGRRGAFF
abundance: once; j_gene: TRBJ1-6; d_gene: .; v_gene: TRBV7-7; CDR3nt: TGTGCTAGCAGCTTAGCGGGTCCAGGGGAAAATTCACCCCTCCACTTT; CDR3aa: CASSLAGPGENSPLHF
abundance: .; j_gene: TRBJ2-1; d_gene: TRBD1; v_gene: TRBV11-2; CDR3nt: TGTGCCAGCAGCTCGCCACTGGACAGGGTAGTTCGCAATGAGCAGTTCTTC; CDR3aa: CASSSPLDRVVRNEQFF
abundance: once; j_gene: TRBJ1-1; d_gene: .; v_gene: TRBV6-5; CDR3nt: TGTGCCAGCAGTTACAGGGGTGGGGCGAACACTGAAGCTTTCTTT; CDR3aa: CASSYRGGANTEAFF